This T cell receptor beta chain was observed in a study of early T cells in non-severe SARS-CoV-2 infection. Study details: The input, bulk RNA from unsorted whole blood, was sequenced, and chains were unpaired.

From the 5' RACE reads, TCRdb called clonotypes with MiXCR, one entry per CDR3 protein. Here the sample spans roughly 51,000 distinct CDR3 sequences, 7.7% being singletons. V was trimmed by 1 base and J by 9 bases, leaving 7 bases between them. CDR1 and CDR2 from the germline V gene are LGHDT and YNNKEL (reference sequence). The length of the CDR3 is 11 residues. The specimen comprised whole blood, sampled at baseline. The rearrangement uses TRBV3-1 and TRBJ2-7, with D tentatively TRBD1 (6 bases). This clonotype was obtained from an adult who was a healthcare worker with PCR-confirmed SARS-CoV-2 infection or an uninfected control (not recorded which). The CDR3 nucleotides are TGTGCCAGCAGCCAAGGACAGGTGCAGTACTTC. Amino acids: CASSQGQVQYF.